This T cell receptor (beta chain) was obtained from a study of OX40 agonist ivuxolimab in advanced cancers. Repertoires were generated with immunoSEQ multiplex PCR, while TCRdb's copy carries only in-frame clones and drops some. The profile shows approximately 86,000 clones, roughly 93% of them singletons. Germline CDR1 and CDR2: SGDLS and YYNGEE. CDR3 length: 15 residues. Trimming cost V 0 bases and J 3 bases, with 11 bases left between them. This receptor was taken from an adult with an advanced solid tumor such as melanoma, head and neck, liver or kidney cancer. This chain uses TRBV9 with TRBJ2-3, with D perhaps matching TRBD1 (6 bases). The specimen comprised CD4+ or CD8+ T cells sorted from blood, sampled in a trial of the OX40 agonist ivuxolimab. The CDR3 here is CASSVGGLATDTQYF. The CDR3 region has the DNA TGTGCCAGCAGCGTAGGGGGGCTAGCAACAGATACGCAGTATTTT.